The 10 T cell receptor beta chains presented below share a single source sample, sequenced in a study of T-cell reconstitution after alpha-beta-depleted transplantation in children. Molecular barcoding with unique molecular identifiers was used for the TCRbeta library. MiXCR, run by TCRdb on the PCR reads, gives a single entry per CDR3 protein. The sample carries around 210,000 distinct CDR3 sequences, approximately 6.9% recorded once. Sequenced material: PBMCs, taken before TCRalphabeta/CD19-depleted stem cell transplant. All receptors come from a boy aged 2 to 9 with acute lymphoblastic leukemia, due to receive a stem cell transplant.

The table lists this clonotype with many counts. V is TRBV7-2 and J is TRBJ2-7; D may be TRBD2 (6 bases). V was clipped by 6 bases and J by 4 bases, with 19 bases between them. Per the germline V gene, CDR1 is SGHTA and CDR2 is FQGNSA. The CDR3 is 15 residues long. For the CDR3, the DNA is TGTGCCAGCAGTGGGGCGGGCAGGGAGGTTTACGAGCAGTACTTC. Encoded protein: CASSGAGREVYEQYF.

A remark on this clonotype: At one of its ends the junction is not consistent with the germline gene, which may arise from a read error. This rearrangement joins TRBV20-1 to TRBJ2-1; no firm D call. This CDR3 is built from 17 residues. Per germline, CDR1 DFQATT and CDR2 SNEGSKA (reference sequence). The CDR3 region has the DNA TGCTGTGCTAGAGATTGGTTCCGTCCGCGCTCCTACAATGAGCAGTTCTTC. Translation gives CCARDWFRPRSYNEQFF.

This clonotype appeared a single time. No conserved phenylalanine or tryptophan ends this CDR3, so it is likely a read error. This sequence joins TRBV3-1 and TRBJ1-4; D unclear. The CDR3 has 14 residues. The V gene lost 6 bases and the J gene lost 5 bases, with 13 bases spanning the gap. The germline gives CDR1 LGHDT, CDR2 YNNKEL (reference sequence). CDR3 residues: CASSLDGRNEKLFY. The CDR3 DNA reads as TGTGCCAGCAGTCTGGACGGTCGGAATGAAAAACTGTTTTAT.

This clonotype qualifies as medium-sized (0.01 to 0.1%). The chain uses TRBV4-2 and TRBJ2-1; 14 bases align to TRBD2. Germline CDR1 and CDR2: LGHNA and YNFKEQ. The J segment lost 0 bases and the V segment lost 4 bases, leaving 8 bases of the junction unmatched. The CDR3 is made up of 19 amino acids. CDR3 region: CASSPRLAGGLPSYNEQFF. The CDR3 DNA reads TGTGCCAGCAGCCCGAGACTAGCGGGGGGGCTTCCCTCCTACAATGAGCAGTTCTTC.

This clonotype was counted only a few times. This chain uses TRBV3-1 with TRBJ2-5; TRBD2 is a possible D gene (5 bases). The CDR3 runs to 14 residues. Per germline, CDR1 LGHDT and CDR2 YNNKEL (reference sequence). V was pared by 2 bases and J by 1 base, with 8 bases between. CDR3 in DNA: TGTGCCAGCAGCCAACGGGAACCCCAAGAGACCCAGTACTTC. This encodes CASSQREPQETQYF.

The chain carries TRBV20-1 and TRBJ1-5; D uncertain. From germline, CDR1 is DFQATT and CDR2 SNEGSKA (reference sequence). V gave up 2 bases and J gave up 6 bases, with 14 bases separating them. This CDR3 has 14 residues. DNA of the CDR3: TGCAGTGCTAGAAAGGACGGAGAAGGTCAGCCCCAGCATTTT. Residues: CSARKDGEGQPQHF.

The table lists this clonotype with many counts. The chain couples TRBV28 to TRBJ2-7, with D hard to call. The ends were cut back, 2 bases at V and 3 bases at J, with 8 bases in the middle. Germline loops: CDR1 MDHEN, CDR2 SYDVKM. This CDR3 region has 13 residues. For the CDR3, the DNA is TGTGCCAGCAGTTTAGGACGTAACTACGAGCAGTACTTC. Translating gives CASSLGRNYEQYF.

A few counts support this clonotype. The gene calls are TRBV5-1 and TRBJ2-1; perhaps TRBD2 as D (6 bases). This CDR3 is 12 amino acids long. In germline, CDR1 is SGHRS, CDR2 YFSETQ. V was trimmed by 5 bases and J by 6 bases, leaving 9 bases between them. DNA of the CDR3: TGCGCCAGCAGAGGGACTTCCAATGAGCAGTTCTTC. Its protein is CASRGTSNEQFF.

This clonotype was counted ten times or more. The chain links TRBV4-2 to TRBJ2-7; possibly TRBD1 for D (6 bases). The CDR3 is 16 residues long. V dropped 4 bases and J dropped 2 bases, with 18 bases sitting between them. From germline, CDR1 is LGHNA and CDR2 YNFKEQ. The CDR3, as DNA: TGTGCCAGCAGCCCGATTGGGACACAAGGGGCCTACGAGCAGTACTTC. This gives the protein CASSPIGTQGAYEQYF.

The table lists this clonotype with many counts. This chain joins TRBV9 and TRBJ2-2; D ambiguous. Trimming left V 2 bases short and J 6 bases short, with 5 bases between. Germline assignment: CDR1 SGDLS and CDR2 YYNGEE. The CDR3 has 12 amino acids. CDR3 loop: CASSVAAGELFF. The CDR3 nucleotides read TGTGCCAGCAGCGTTGCGGCCGGGGAGCTGTTTTTT.